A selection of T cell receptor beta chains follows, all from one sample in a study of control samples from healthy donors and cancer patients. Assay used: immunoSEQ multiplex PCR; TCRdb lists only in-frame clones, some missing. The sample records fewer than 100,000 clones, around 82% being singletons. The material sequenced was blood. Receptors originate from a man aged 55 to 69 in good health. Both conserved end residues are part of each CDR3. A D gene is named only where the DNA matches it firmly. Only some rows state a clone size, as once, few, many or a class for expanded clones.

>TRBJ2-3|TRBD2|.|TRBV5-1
TGCGCCAGCAGCGATAGGGGTCGGGGACTAGTGGGCACAGATACGCAGTATTTT
CASSDRGRGLVGTDTQYF
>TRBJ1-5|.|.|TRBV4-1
TGCGCCAGCAGCCAAGATCGAGGCAGGGAGAGCAATCAGCCCCAGCATTTT
CASSQDRGRESNQPQHF
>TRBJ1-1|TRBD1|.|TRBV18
TGTGCCAGCTCATTCGGACAGGGGAACACTGAAGCTTTCTTT
CASSFGQGNTEAFF
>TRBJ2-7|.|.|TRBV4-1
TGCGCCAGCAGCCATAGCCTTACCTACGAGCAGTACTTC
CASSHSLTYEQYF
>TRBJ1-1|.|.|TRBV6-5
TGTGCCAGCAGTAGAAGGGAGACTGAAGCTTTCTTT
CASSRRETEAFF
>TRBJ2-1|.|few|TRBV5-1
TGCGCCAGCTCCGATAGCGGCAATGAGCAGTTCTTC
CASSDSGNEQFF
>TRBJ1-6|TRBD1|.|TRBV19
TGTGCCAGTTGGCCTGGGACAGCCAGGTCACCCCTCCACTTT
CASWPGTARSPLHF
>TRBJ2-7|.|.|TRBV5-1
TGCGCCAGCAGCTTGGTGGCGGACTCCTACGAGCAGTACTTC
CASSLVADSYEQYF
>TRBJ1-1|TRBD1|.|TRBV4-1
TGCGCCAGCAGCCAATCCGGACAGGGGAGTACTGAAGCTTTCTTT
CASSQSGQGSTEAFF
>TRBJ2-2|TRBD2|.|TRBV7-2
TGTGCCAGCAGCGATCGGACTAGCGGGAGGATAACCGGGGAGCTGTTTTTT
CASSDRTSGRITGELFF
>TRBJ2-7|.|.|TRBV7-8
TGTGCCAGCAGCTTTACCACCAACTACGAGCAGTACTTC
CASSFTTNYEQYF
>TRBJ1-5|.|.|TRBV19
TGTGCCAGTAGTACACCCTCCGGGGGCAATCAGCCCCAGCATTTT
CASSTPSGGNQPQHF
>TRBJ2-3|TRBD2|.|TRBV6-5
TGTGCCAGCAGATTAGCGGGAGATATGGATACGCAGTATTTT
CASRLAGDMDTQYF
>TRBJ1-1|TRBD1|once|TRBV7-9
TGTGCCAGCAGCCAGACAGGGGGTAGCGCTTTCTTT
CASSQTGGSAFF
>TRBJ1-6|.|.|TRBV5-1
TGCGCCAGCAGGGACAGCTATAATTCACCCCTCCACTTT
CASRDSYNSPLHF
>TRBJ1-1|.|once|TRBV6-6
TGTGCCAGCAGTTACCCTTATACTGAAGCTTTCTTT
CASSYPYTEAFF
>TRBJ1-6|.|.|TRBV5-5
TGTGCCAGCAGCTCCGGAGCCTATAATTCACCCCTCCACTTT
CASSSGAYNSPLHF
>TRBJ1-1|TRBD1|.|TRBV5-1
TGCGCCAGCAGCGTACAAACAGGGGGCGACCTAAACACTGAAGCTTTCTTT
CASSVQTGGDLNTEAFF
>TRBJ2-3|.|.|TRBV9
TGTGCCAGCAGCGAGTCCCCTTGGAGCACAGATACGCAGTATTTT
CASSESPWSTDTQYF
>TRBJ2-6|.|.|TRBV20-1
TGCAGTGCTAGTTCAGGGGCCATCTCTGGGGCCAACGTCCTGACTTTC
CSASSGAISGANVLTF
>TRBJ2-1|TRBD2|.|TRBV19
TGTGCCAGTAGTATAAGACCTATCGGACTAGTGGGATACAATGAGCAGTTCTTC
CASSIRPIGLVGYNEQFF
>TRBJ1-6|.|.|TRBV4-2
TGTGCCAGCAGCCAAGCCGGAGGGACAAGGGTTTCACCCCTCCACTTT
CASSQAGGTRVSPLHF
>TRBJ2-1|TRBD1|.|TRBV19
TGTGCCAGTAGTCTGAACAGGGGCGATGAGCAGTTCTTC
CASSLNRGDEQFF
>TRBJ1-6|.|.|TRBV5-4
TGTGCCAGCAGCTGGAGGGGTGGGCCCCTCCACTTT
CASSWRGGPLHF
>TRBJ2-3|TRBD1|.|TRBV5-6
TGTGCGACAACCCGGGACAGGACAGATACGCAGTATTTT
CATTRDRTDTQYF
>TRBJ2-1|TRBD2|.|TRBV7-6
TGTGCCAGCAGCTTAGGGTGGGTGTCTAGCGGGAGTTTGAATGAGCAGTTCTTC
CASSLGWVSSGSLNEQFF
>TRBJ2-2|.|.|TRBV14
TGTGCCAGCAGCCGAGTCACTTCCACCCTTCGACGACACACCGGGGAGCTGTTTTTT
CASSRVTSTLRRHTGELFF
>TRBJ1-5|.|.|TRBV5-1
TGCGCCAGCAGCTTCACTACAGGATCCAATCAGCCCCAGCATTTT
CASSFTTGSNQPQHF
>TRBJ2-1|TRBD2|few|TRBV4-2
TGTGCCAGCAGCCTCCGGGGGACTAGCGGGAGTGGTAATGAGCAGTTCTTC
CASSLRGTSGSGNEQFF